In its sample, the clone carrying this TCR beta chain was seen once. What it recognizes is unknown. TCRdb keeps only in-frame clones here, not all; method: immunoSEQ multiplex PCR. The sample shows some 14,000 clones, approximately 95% of them seen only once. The data originate from a study of T cell clonotyping in hematopoietic cell transplantation. General study findings and limits: Pathologically expanded recipient clonotypes increased progressively from day 30 to day 180 as diversity fell. Cells were unsorted, so CD4 and CD8 contributions were not separated. Few recipient clonotypes overlapped donors; over 95% were de novo at given depth.

Trimming removed 1 base from V and 7 bases from J, with 16 bases in between. The germline CDR1 and CDR2 sequences are SGHTA and FQGNSA. This CDR3 has 15 residues. The receptor was derived from a male patient aged 55 to 69 who had an allogeneic stem cell transplant from an unrelated donor, so the T cells may come from the graft donor. Some clones in this sample may be carry-over from other donors' samples. Sequenced here: PBMCs, sampled 30 days after allogeneic stem cell transplant. The V and J genes are TRBV7-2 and TRBJ1-2; D is unresolved. CDR3: CASSLGGGLIGGYTF. The CDR3, as DNA: TGTGCCAGCAGCTTAGGTGGTGGGCTTATAGGTGGCTACACCTTC. Full variable domain (rest looked up from reference TRBV7-2 and TRBJ1-2): GAGVSQSPSNKVTEKGKDVELRCDPISGHTALYWYRQSLGQGLEFLIYFQGNSAPDKSGLPSDRFSAERTGGSVSTLTIQRTQQEDSAVYLCASSLGGGLIGGYTFGSGTRLTVV.